Described below is a single T cell receptor beta chain sequence and its context. Its antigen is currently unknown. Germline V gene lookup returns CDR1 DFQATT and CDR2 SNEGSKA (reference sequence). The V and J ends lost 7 bases and 4 bases, in that order; junction bases with no gene match: 6. The CDR3 extends over 13 amino acids. These data come from a study of identical twins. General study results and limits: Invariant MAIT and iNKT cells could partly confound zero-insertion analyses. In beta out-of-frame sequences, the excess sharing between twins was weaker. Reduced insertions were recorded for abundant cord blood beta clonotypes, with no such pattern in memory repertoires.

Template switching added a universal primer site; cDNA carried unique molecular identifiers. A single record per CDR3 protein comes from TCRdb applying MiXCR to the 5' RACE reads. Among 1.5 million or so distinct CDR3 sequences, less than 35% were seen once, and the ten largest hold more than 0.25%. The source is a newborn girl in good health. Sequences were obtained from cord blood. This chain connects TRBV20-1 to TRBJ2-3; 9 bases align to TRBD2. CDR3 sequence reads: CSVSGSRADTQYF. The CDR3 nucleotides are TGCAGTGTTAGCGGGAGTAGGGCAGATACGCAGTATTTT.